The TCR beta chain under discussion was sequenced for a study of long-term antiretroviral therapy in people with HIV. With respect to this clone: Its antigen is not identified.

A v3.0 immunoSEQ assay was performed at survey level. Produced via immunoSEQ multiplex PCR; TCRdb's table is partial and in-frame only. The sample carries under 45,000 clones, roughly 93% recorded once. Overall study results and limits: Transplant donor controls retained higher diversity, though diversity increased after ART.

Among participants with HIV, every one received treatment in the United States. Germline V gene sequence: CDR1 LNHNV, CDR2 YYDKDF (reference sequence). The V and J ends lost 4 bases and 7 bases respectively, with 20 bases between them. This CDR3 is built from 16 residues. This rearrangement joins TRBV15 to TRBJ2-1; TRBD1 or TRBD2 may be the D gene (5 bases each). The receptor's source is a man in his thirties or forties with HIV. The source material was unsorted PBMCs, sampled roughly 9.4 years after starting antiretroviral therapy. CDR3 amino acids: CATSTHVRGGENEQFF. CDR3 nucleotides: TGTGCCACCAGCACCCATGTGAGGGGTGGGGAGAATGAGCAGTTCTTC. Variable domain in full (rest from reference TRBV15 and TRBJ2-1): DAMVIQNPRYQVTQFGKPVTLSCSQTLNHNVMYWYQQKSSQAPKLLFHYYDKDFNNEADTPDNFQSRRPNTSFCFLDIRSPGLGDTAMYLCATSTHVRGGENEQFFGPGTRLTVL.